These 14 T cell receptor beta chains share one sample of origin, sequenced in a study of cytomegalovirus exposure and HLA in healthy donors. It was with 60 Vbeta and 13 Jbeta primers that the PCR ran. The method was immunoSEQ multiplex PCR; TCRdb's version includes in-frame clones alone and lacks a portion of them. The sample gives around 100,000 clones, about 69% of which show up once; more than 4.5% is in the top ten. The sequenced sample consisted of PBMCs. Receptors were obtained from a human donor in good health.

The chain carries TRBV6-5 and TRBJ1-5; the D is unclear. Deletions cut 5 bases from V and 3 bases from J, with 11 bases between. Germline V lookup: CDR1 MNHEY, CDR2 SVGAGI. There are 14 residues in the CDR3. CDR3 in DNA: TGTGCCAGCAGTCTCACACATTCCAATCAGCCCCAGCATTTT. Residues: CASSLTHSNQPQHF.

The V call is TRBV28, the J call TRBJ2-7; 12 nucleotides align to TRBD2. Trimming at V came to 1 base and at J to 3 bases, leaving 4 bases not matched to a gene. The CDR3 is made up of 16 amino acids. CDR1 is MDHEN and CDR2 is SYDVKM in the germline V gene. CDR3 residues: CASSLYSTSGGYEQYF. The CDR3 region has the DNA TGTGCCAGCAGTTTATACTCGACTAGCGGGGGCTACGAGCAGTACTTC.

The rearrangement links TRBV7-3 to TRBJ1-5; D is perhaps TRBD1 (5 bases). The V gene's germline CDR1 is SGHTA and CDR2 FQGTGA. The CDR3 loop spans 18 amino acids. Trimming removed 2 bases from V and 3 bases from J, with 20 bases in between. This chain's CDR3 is CASSLYAGDRLINQPQHF. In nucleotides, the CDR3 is TGTGCCAGCAGCTTATATGCGGGGGACCGACTTATCAATCAGCCCCAGCATTTT. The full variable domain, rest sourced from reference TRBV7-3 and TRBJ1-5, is GAGVSQTPSNKVTEKGKYVELRCDPISGHTALYWYRQSLGQGPEFLIYFQGTGAADDSGLPNDRFFAVRPEGSVSTLKIQRTERGDSAVYLCASSLYAGDRLINQPQHFGDGTRLSIL.

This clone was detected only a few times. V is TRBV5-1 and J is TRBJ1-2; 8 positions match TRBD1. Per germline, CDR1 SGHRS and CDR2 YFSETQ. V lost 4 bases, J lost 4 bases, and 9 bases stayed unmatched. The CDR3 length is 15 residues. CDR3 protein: CASSPDDRGSYGYTF. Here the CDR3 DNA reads TGCGCCAGCAGCCCGGACGACAGGGGTAGCTATGGCTACACCTTC.

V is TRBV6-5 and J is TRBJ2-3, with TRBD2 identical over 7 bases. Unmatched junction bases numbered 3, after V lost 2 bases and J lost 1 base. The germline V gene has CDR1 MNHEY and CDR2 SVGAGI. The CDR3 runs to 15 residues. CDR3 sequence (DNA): TGTGCCAGCAGTTACACTAGCGAGGGCACAGATACGCAGTATTTT. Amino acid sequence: CASSYTSEGTDTQYF.

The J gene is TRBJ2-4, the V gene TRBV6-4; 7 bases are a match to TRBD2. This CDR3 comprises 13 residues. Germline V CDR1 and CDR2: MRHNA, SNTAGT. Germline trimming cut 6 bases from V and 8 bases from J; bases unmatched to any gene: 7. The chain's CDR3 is CASRPGLSYIQYF. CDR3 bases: TGTGCCAGCAGACCGGGACTATCATACATTCAGTACTTC.

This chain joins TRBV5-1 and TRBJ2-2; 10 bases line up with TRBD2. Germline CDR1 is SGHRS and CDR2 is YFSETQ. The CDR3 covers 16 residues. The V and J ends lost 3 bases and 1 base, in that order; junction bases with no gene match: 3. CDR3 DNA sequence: TGCGCCAGCAGCTGGAGGACTAGCGGGAACACCGGGGAGCTGTTTTTT. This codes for CASSWRTSGNTGELFF. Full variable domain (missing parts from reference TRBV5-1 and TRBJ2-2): KAGVTQTPRYLIKTRGQQVTLSCSPISGHRSVSWYQQTPGQGLQFLFEYFSETQRNKGNFPGRFSGRQFSNSRSEMNVSTLELGDSALYLCASSWRTSGNTGELFFGEGSRLTVL.

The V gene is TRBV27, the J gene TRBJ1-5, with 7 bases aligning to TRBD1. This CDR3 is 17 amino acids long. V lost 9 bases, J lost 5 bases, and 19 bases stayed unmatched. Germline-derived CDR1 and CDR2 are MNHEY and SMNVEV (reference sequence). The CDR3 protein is CARHSQGTYEQDQPQHF. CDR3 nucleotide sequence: TGTGCCAGACATTCACAGGGGACGTACGAACAAGATCAGCCCCAGCATTTT.

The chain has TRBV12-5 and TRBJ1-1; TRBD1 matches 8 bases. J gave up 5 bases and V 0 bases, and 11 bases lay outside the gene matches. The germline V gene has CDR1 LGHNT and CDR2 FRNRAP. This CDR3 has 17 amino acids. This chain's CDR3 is CASGLVRIRGRWTEAFF. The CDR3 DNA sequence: TGTGCTAGTGGTTTGGTACGTATCAGGGGGCGTTGGACTGAAGCTTTCTTT.

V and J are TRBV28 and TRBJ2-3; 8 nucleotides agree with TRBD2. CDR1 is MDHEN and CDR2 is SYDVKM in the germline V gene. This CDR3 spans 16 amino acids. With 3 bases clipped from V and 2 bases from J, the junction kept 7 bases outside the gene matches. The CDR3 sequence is CASSFYREGYTDTQYF. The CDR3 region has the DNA TGTGCCAGCAGTTTCTACCGGGAGGGATACACAGATACGCAGTATTTT.

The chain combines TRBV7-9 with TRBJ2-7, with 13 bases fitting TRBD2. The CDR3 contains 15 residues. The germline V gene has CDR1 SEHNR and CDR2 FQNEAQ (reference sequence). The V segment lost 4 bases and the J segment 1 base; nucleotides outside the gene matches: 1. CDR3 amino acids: CASSSGLAGSYEQYF. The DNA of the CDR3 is TGTGCCAGCAGCTCGGGACTAGCGGGATCCTACGAGCAGTACTTC.

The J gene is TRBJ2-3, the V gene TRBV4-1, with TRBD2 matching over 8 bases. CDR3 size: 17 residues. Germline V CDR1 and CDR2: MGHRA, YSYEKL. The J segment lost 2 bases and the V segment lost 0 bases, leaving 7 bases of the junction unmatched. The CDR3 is CASSQEGSGDFTDTQYF. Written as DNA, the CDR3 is TGCGCCAGCAGCCAAGAGGGTAGCGGGGATTTCACAGATACGCAGTATTTT.

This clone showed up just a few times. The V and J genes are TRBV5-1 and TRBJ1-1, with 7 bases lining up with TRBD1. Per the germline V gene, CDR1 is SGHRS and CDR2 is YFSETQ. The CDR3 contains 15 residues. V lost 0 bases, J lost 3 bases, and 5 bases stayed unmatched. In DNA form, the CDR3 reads TGCGCCAGCAGCTTGGAAGGACAGGATTACACTGAAGCTTTCTTT. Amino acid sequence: CASSLEGQDYTEAFF.

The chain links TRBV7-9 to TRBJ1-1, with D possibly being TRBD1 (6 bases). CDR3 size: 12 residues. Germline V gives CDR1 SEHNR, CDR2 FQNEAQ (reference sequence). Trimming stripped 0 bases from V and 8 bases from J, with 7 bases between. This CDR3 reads CASSLAGQEAFF. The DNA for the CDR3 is TGTGCCAGCAGCTTAGCCGGACAGGAAGCTTTCTTT.